The clone carrying this T cell receptor (beta chain) was counted a single time. There are 15 residues in the CDR3. Germline CDR1 and CDR2: GTSNPN and SVGIG (reference sequence). V shed 4 bases and J 2 bases; nucleotides not matched to a gene: 6. These data are taken from a study of blood T cell repertoires in COVID-19. The study recruited people aged 18 to 89 years across roughly 23 US areas. Exposed participants encountered a COVID-19 case during the 2 weeks preceding study entry. TCRdb's copy holds only in-frame clones and misses some; the assay was immunoSEQ multiplex PCR. The sample yields around 220,000 clones, around 89% seen once.

J is TRBJ2-1 and V is TRBV30; 9 nucleotides line up with TRBD2. This TCR was recovered from a man aged 25-45 years who had been exposed to COVID-19. Material for sequencing was PBMCs or T cells enriched from blood (not recorded which). The CDR3 loop is CAWTAGGLPYNEQFF. The DNA of the CDR3 is TGTGCCTGGACGGCGGGGGGGCTTCCCTACAATGAGCAGTTCTTC.